These 12 T cell receptor beta chains came from one sample sequenced in a study of high-grade serous ovarian cancer treatment subgroups. Tumor samples were taken before definitive surgery or chemotherapy. The table came from immunoSEQ multiplex PCR; TCRdb's copy has only in-frame clones and leaves some out. The table includes about 10,000 clones, less than 90% detected once. The sample consisted of tumor tissue. All receptors derive from a human donor with high-grade serous ovarian cancer.

The chain employs TRBV2 and TRBJ2-5; perhaps D is TRBD1 or TRBD2 (5 bases each). V lost 6 bases, J lost 2 bases, and 16 bases lay in between. The CDR3 runs 15 residues. Germline assignment: CDR1 SNHLY and CDR2 FYNNEI. The CDR3 region is CASSGGEDKQETQYF. The CDR3, as DNA: TGTGCCAGCAGCGGAGGCGAGGACAAGCAAGAGACCCAGTACTTC.

The rearrangement uses TRBV28 and TRBJ2-5; possible D gene TRBD2, 5 bases. Germline CDR1 MDHEN, CDR2 SYDVKM. Trimming removed 3 bases from V and 7 bases from J, with 12 bases in between. There are 13 residues in the CDR3. In DNA form, the CDR3 reads TGTGCCAGCAGTTTGAGCGGTTCAGGGACCCAGTACTTC. As protein: CASSLSGSGTQYF. Using reference TRBV28 and TRBJ2-5 for the parts outside the CDR3, the full variable domain is DVKVTQSSRYLVKRTGEKVFLECVQDMDHENMFWYRQDPGLGLRLIYFSYDVKMKEKGDIPEGYSVSREKKERFSLILESASTNQTSMYLCASSLSGSGTQYFGPGTRLLVL.

This chain connects TRBV7-8 to TRBJ2-7; a possible D gene is TRBD1 (6 bases). In germline, CDR1 is SGHVS, CDR2 FQNEAQ. The CDR3 runs to 14 residues. V dropped 4 bases and J dropped 4 bases, with 14 bases sitting between them. The CDR3 sequence: CASSSGQIDYEQYF. The CDR3 region has the DNA TGTGCCAGCAGCTCCGGACAGATAGATTACGAGCAGTACTTC.

This clone has only one observation. The chain carries TRBV6-6 and TRBJ2-5, with 10 nucleotides matching TRBD2. CDR1 is MNHNY and CDR2 is SVGAGI in the germline V gene (reference sequence). CDR3 length equals 15 residues. J was trimmed by 3 bases and V by 0 bases; bases with no gene match: 1. The CDR3 nucleotides are TGTGCCAGCAGTTACTCGGGACTAGCGAAAGAGACCCAGTACTTC. It is translated as CASSYSGLAKETQYF.

V is TRBV7-6 and J is TRBJ2-1; 9 bases are a match to TRBD2. Germline trimming cut 2 bases from V and 5 bases from J; bases unmatched to any gene: 1. The CDR3 contains 14 residues. Looked up from germline, CDR1 is SGHVS and CDR2 is FNYEAQ. The CDR3 DNA sequence: TGTGCCAGCAGCTTAAGCGGGAGGCACAATGAGCAGTTCTTC. Its protein is CASSLSGRHNEQFF.

This clone showed up just once. The V gene is TRBV5-6, the J gene TRBJ2-1, with 7 bases matching TRBD2. CDR1 is SGHDT and CDR2 is YYEEEE in the germline V gene. The CDR3 extends over 13 amino acids. Trimming at V came to 6 bases and at J to 9 bases, leaving 9 bases not matched to a gene. The CDR3 reads CASKGTNAGEQFF. The CDR3 DNA is TGTGCCAGCAAGGGGACTAACGCCGGTGAGCAGTTCTTC.

The chain is built from TRBV30 and TRBJ1-3; D unresolved. Germline V CDR1 and CDR2: GTSNPN, SVGIG (reference sequence). Trimming left V 2 bases short and J 4 bases short, with 3 bases between. This CDR3 spans 11 amino acids. This chain's CDR3 is CAWSKGNTIYF. DNA for the CDR3: TGTGCCTGGAGTAAAGGAAACACCATATATTTT.

The chain combines TRBV5-1 with TRBJ2-3, with 14 bases aligning to TRBD2. CDR1 is SGHRS and CDR2 is YFSETQ in the germline V gene. CDR3 length equals 21 residues. V trimming: 4 bases; J trimming: 0 bases; junction bases outside the gene matches: 16. As DNA, the CDR3 is TGCGCCAGCAGCATTCGTCCGACGGGACTAGCGGGAGTTAGTAGCACAGATACGCAGTATTTT. Its translation is CASSIRPTGLAGVSSTDTQYF.

V is TRBV29-1 and J is TRBJ2-2; the D gene could be TRBD1 or TRBD2 (6 bases each). Germline CDR1 SQVTM, CDR2 ANQGSEA. V was shortened by 6 bases and J by 0 bases, with 14 bases between the two germline ends. CDR3 size: 15 residues. The CDR3 region is CSVPSGASNTGELFF. The CDR3 bases are TGCAGCGTACCCTCGGGGGCGTCGAACACCGGGGAGCTGTTTTTT.

The rearrangement joins TRBV30 to TRBJ1-3; D is unresolved. The length of the CDR3 is 14 residues. Germline assignment: CDR1 GTSNPN and CDR2 SVGIG (reference sequence). The CDR3 DNA follows: TGTGCAGCCGAAAGGAGACGCTCTGGAAACACCATATATTTT. Translated, it gives CAAERRRSGNTIYF.

In its sample, this clone was seen once. The CDR3 is CASSVGGGGSPLHF. The DNA of the CDR3 is TGTGCCAGCAGCGTAGGTGGGGGTGGTTCACCCCTCCACTTT. The V and J genes are TRBV9 and TRBJ1-6; possibly TRBD1 for D (5 bases). Trimming took off 0 bases at V and 9 bases at J, with 10 bases between the two ends. This CDR3 comprises 14 residues. Germline V lookup: CDR1 SGDLS, CDR2 YYNGEE.

J is TRBJ1-3 and V is TRBV10-3; D gene uncertain. V lost 8 bases, J lost 4 bases, and 9 bases lay in between. Germline V CDR1 and CDR2: ENHRY, SYGVKD. CDR3 size: 12 residues. The CDR3 loop reads CAIRSAGNTIYF. The CDR3 DNA is TGTGCCATCCGCAGTGCGGGAAACACCATATATTTT.